A selection of T cell receptor beta chains follows, all from one sample in a study of beta chain features in type 1 diabetes. Measured with immunoSEQ multiplex PCR; TCRdb has only the in-frame clones, and not every one. The profile shows some 660,000 clones, about an eighth of them singletons. The sample was naive CD4+ T cells from blood. The receptor set was obtained from a man between 18 and 29 years old with type 1 diabetes. Each CDR3 is given with its conserved first and last residue. Fields, in order: clone size, V gene, J gene, D gene, CDR3 DNA, CDR3 protein. D genes are given only for firm matches. Clone size is not always given. Where it is, it says once, few, many or a class for expanded clones.

>few|TRBV5-1|TRBJ1-2|TRBD1
TGCGCCAGCAGCTTGGAAGCGGGCCACCGACAGGGCGGCTATGGCTACACCTTC
CASSLEAGHRQGGYGYTF
>-|TRBV5-1|TRBJ2-3|-
TGCGCCAGCAGCTTCGGAATAGGCACAGATACGCAGTATTTT
CASSFGIGTDTQYF
>-|TRBV6-5|TRBJ1-2|-
TGTGCCAGCAGGGGGGTTCCCGGCTACACCTTC
CASRGVPGYTF
>-|TRBV4-2|TRBJ1-6|TRBD1
TGTGCCAGCAGCCAAGATGGGAGACAGGGCGTTGATTCACCCCTCCACTTT
CASSQDGRQGVDSPLHF
>-|TRBV9|TRBJ1-2|-
TGTGCCAGCAGCTCCACCGAGGTTGGCTACACCTTC
CASSSTEVGYTF
>-|TRBV6-5|TRBJ1-1|TRBD1
TGTGCCAGCAGTTACTCCGGGACAGGGGTTTATTACGATTTCTTT
CASSYSGTGVYYDFF
>-|TRBV29-1|TRBJ1-5|-
TGCAGCGTTGTATTTCAGATCAATCAGCCCCAGCATTTT
CSVVFQINQPQHF
>-|TRBV5-5|TRBJ2-6|TRBD1
TGTGCCAGCAGCGTAGGGGGCCCCTCTGGGGCCAACGTCCTGACTTTC
CASSVGGPSGANVLTF
>few|TRBV19|TRBJ2-5|-
TGTGCCAGTAGTATGGTGGGGGGCCGGGAGACCCAGTACTTC
CASSMVGGRETQYF
>few|TRBV7-9|TRBJ1-2|TRBD1
TGTGCCAGCAGCCCCAAAAGGACAGGAGGCTACACCTTC
CASSPKRTGGYTF
>-|TRBV7-2|TRBJ2-7|-
TGTGCCAGCAGCTTAATCGGGTCGCCCTACGAGCAGTACTTC
CASSLIGSPYEQYF
>few|TRBV30|TRBJ2-2|TRBD2
TGTGCCTGGAGTGTCAGCGGGGGGGCCACCGGGGAGCTGTTTTTT
CAWSVSGGATGELFF
>-|TRBV25-1|TRBJ2-5|-
TGTGCCAGCAGTGGCCCCCAAGAGACCCAGTACTTC
CASSGPQETQYF
>-|TRBV2|TRBJ1-2|TRBD1
TGTGCCAGCGCCCAACATACGGGACAGCGGACGAACTATGGCTACACCTTC
CASAQHTGQRTNYGYTF
>-|TRBV9|TRBJ1-2|-
TGTGCCAGCAGCCCCCGGCCGGGGGACTATGGCTACACCTTC
CASSPRPGDYGYTF
>few|TRBV30|TRBJ1-2|-
TGTGCCTGGAGTTTAATCAGGGATAGCGATGGCTACACCTTC
CAWSLIRDSDGYTF
>few|TRBV30|TRBJ1-6|-
TGTGCCTGGAGTCAGGGTCCACCCCTCCACTTT
CAWSQGPPLHF
>-|TRBV7-2|TRBJ1-4|TRBD1
TGTGCCAGCAGCCGGGACAGGGCAGGTGAAAAACTGTTTTTT
CASSRDRAGEKLFF
>few|TRBV29-1|TRBJ1-2|TRBD1
TGCAGCGTTCCGGGACAGGGTATTCGTGGCTACACCTTC
CSVPGQGIRGYTF
>few|TRBV2|TRBJ2-3|TRBD1
TGTGCCAGCACGTGGGGACAGGGGGTAGGAGATACGCAGTATTTT
CASTWGQGVGDTQYF
>few|TRBV6-6|TRBJ1-1|-
TGTGCCAGCAGACAGGTGGGCACTGAAGCTTTCTTT
CASRQVGTEAFF
>few|TRBV23-1|TRBJ2-7|TRBD1
TGCGCCAGATCCGACAGGGTCCACGAGCAGTACTTC
CARSDRVHEQYF
>many|TRBV9|TRBJ2-5|-
TGTGCCAGCAGCGTAGACGGAGAGACCCAGTACTTC
CASSVDGETQYF
>-|TRBV27|TRBJ1-2|TRBD1
TGTGCCAGCAGTTCTCCGGGACAGGGAGTCTATGGCTACACCTTC
CASSSPGQGVYGYTF
>-|TRBV21-1|TRBJ2-5|-
TGTGCCAGCAGCAAAGCGGAAGCCAGGGGGTGGGAGACCCAGTACTTC
CASSKAEARGWETQYF
>few|TRBV7-9|TRBJ1-2|TRBD1
TGTGCCAGCAGCATCGGGACAGGGCCCTATGGCTACACCTTC
CASSIGTGPYGYTF
>-|TRBV30|TRBJ1-3|-
TGTGCCTGGAGTGTTGAGAACTCTGGAAACACCATATATTTT
CAWSVENSGNTIYF
>few|TRBV18|TRBJ2-5|-
TGTGCCAGCTCAAACCAAGGCCACAGTTGGGAGACCCAGTACTTC
CASSNQGHSWETQYF
>-|TRBV6-6|TRBJ2-3|-
TGTGCCAGCAGTTCCCCGGGGGCCCGTACAGATACGCAGTATTTT
CASSSPGARTDTQYF
>few|TRBV30|TRBJ1-2|-
TGTGCCTGGAGTGTACAAGGGTTAGGTGGCTACACCTTC
CAWSVQGLGGYTF
>-|TRBV6-5|TRBJ1-1|-
TGTGCCAGCAGTCGGATGAACACTGAAGCTTTCTTT
CASSRMNTEAFF
>-|TRBV7-2|TRBJ2-3|-
TGTGCCAGCAGCTTAGCGGCCGTCACAGATACGCAGTATTTT
CASSLAAVTDTQYF
>few|TRBV29-1|TRBJ2-1|-
TGCAGCGTTGGTCTGGGAAGTGAGCAGTTCTTC
CSVGLGSEQFF
>-|TRBV7-2|TRBJ1-1|-
TGTGCCAGCAGCCCAGGGTCCATGAACACTGAAGCTTTCTTT
CASSPGSMNTEAFF
>-|TRBV15|TRBJ2-3|-
TGTGCCACCAGCAGAGGAGATCTTAAGAGCACAGATACGCAGTATTTT
CATSRGDLKSTDTQYF